The clone carrying this TCR beta chain was observed many times. The data belong to a study of blood T cell repertoires in COVID-19. Study-level information: Samples representing acute and convalescent COVID-19 were sourced from the United States, Italy and Spain. Nucleic acid was either cDNA or gDNA, and it came from T cells, B-cell-depleted T cells, or PBMCs.

The CDR3 consists of 14 residues. Trimming stripped 5 bases from V and 5 bases from J, with 13 bases between. The germline gives CDR1 MNHNY, CDR2 SVGAGI (reference sequence). Per the original methods: Amplification of reference gene primers was used by the study to estimate nucleated cell counts. Assay: immunoSEQ multiplex PCR; the TCRdb copy retains only in-frame clones and omits some. V and J calls and clone size come straight from that table; D and trimming were deduced from the DNA. There are fewer than 250,000 clones in the sample; nearly 85% occur only once, and approximately 5.7% lies in the top ten.

This receptor was obtained from a human donor in a cohort sampled during active COVID-19. The genes are TRBV6-6 and TRBJ1-5; no clear D gene. Source material: peripheral blood. CDR3 DNA: TGTGCCAGCAGTCCTCGAAAGAGCGATCAGCCCCAGCATTTT. As protein: CASSPRKSDQPQHF.